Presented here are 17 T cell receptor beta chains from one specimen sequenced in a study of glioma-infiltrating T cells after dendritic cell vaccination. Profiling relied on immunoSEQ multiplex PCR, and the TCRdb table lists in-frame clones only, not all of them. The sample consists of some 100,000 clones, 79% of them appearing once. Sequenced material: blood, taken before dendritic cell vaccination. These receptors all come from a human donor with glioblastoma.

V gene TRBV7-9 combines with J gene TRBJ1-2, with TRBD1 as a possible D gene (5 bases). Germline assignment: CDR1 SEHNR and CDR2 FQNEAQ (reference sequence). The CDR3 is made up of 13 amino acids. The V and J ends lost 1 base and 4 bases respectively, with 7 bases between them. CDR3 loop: CASSLGGLYGYTF. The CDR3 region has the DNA TGTGCCAGCAGCTTAGGGGGACTCTATGGCTACACCTTC.

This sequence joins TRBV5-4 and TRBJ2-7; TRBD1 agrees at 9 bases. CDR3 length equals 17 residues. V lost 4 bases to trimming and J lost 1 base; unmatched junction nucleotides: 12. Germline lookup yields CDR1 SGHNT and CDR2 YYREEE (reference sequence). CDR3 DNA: TGTGCCAGCAGCCCTGGACAGGGGATTGTAGGGTCCTACGAGCAGTACTTC. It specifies CASSPGQGIVGSYEQYF. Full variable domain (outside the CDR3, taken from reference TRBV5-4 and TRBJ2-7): ETGVTQSPTHLIKTRGQQVTLRCSSQSGHNTVSWYQQALGQGPQFIFQYYREEENGRGNFPPRFSGLQFPNYSSELNVNALELDDSALYLCASSPGQGIVGSYEQYFGPGTRLTVT.

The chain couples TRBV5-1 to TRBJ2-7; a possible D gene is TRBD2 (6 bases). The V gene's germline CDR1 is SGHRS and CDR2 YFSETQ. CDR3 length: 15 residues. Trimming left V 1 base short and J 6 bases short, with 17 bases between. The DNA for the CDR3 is TGCGCCAGCAGCTTGAAGGAGGGAGTAGCTGCCGAGCAGTACTTC. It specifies CASSLKEGVAAEQYF.

As DNA, the CDR3 is TGCAGCGTTATACAGGGGGTTGGCGAGCAGTACTTC. This gives the protein CSVIQGVGEQYF. This chain connects TRBV29-1 to TRBJ2-7, with 8 nucleotides matching TRBD1. The trim removed 5 bases at V and 6 bases at J, leaving 6 bases unmatched. This CDR3 contains 12 residues. The germline gives CDR1 SQVTM, CDR2 ANQGSEA.

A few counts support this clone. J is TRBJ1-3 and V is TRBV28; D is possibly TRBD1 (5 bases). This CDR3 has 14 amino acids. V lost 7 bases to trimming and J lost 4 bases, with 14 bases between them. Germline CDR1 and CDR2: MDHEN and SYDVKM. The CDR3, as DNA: TGTGCCAGCACCCAAAGGGGCTCCGGAAACACCATATATTTT. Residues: CASTQRGSGNTIYF. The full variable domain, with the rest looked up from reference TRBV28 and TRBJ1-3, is DVKVTQSSRYLVKRTGEKVFLECVQDMDHENMFWYRQDPGLGLRLIYFSYDVKMKEKGDIPEGYSVSREKKERFSLILESASTNQTSMYLCASTQRGSGNTIYFGEGSWLTVV.

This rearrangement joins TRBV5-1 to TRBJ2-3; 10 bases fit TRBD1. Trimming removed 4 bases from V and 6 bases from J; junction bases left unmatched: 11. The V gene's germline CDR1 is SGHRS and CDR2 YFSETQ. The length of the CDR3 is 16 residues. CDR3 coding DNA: TGCGCCAGCAGCCCGGGCTTCGGGACAGGGGTGGATACGCAGTATTTT. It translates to CASSPGFGTGVDTQYF.

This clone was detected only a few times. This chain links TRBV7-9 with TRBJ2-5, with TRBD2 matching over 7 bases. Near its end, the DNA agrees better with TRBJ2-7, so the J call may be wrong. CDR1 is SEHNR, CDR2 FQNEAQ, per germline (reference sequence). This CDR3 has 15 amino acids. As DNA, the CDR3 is TGTGCCAGCAGCTTATTTGCGGGAGCCAACTACGAGCAGTACTTC. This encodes CASSLFAGANYEQYF.

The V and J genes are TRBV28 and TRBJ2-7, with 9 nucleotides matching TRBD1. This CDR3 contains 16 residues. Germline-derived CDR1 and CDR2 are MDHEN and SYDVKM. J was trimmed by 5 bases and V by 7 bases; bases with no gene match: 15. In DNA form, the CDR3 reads TGTGCCAGCAACTCAGCTCACAGACGGGACAGGGACGAGCAGTACTTC. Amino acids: CASNSAHRRDRDEQYF.

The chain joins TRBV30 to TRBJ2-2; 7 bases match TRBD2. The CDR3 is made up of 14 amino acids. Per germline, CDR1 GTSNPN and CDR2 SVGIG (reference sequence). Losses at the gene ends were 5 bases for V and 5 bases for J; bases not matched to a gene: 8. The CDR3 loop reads CAWAGPGGTGELFF. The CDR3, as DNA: TGTGCCTGGGCGGGCCCCGGGGGGACCGGGGAGCTGTTTTTT.

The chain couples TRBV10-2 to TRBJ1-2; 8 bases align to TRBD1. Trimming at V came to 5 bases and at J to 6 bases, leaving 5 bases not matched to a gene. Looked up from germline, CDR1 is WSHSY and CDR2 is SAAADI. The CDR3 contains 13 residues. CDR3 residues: CASSRDRIHGYTF. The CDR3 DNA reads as TGCGCCAGCAGTCGGGACAGGATTCATGGCTACACCTTC.

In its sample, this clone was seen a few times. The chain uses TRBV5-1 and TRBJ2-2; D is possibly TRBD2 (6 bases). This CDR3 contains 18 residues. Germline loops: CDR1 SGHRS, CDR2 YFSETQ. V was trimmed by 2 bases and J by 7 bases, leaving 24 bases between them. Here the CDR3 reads CASSFTPLFGSADGELFF. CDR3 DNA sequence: TGCGCCAGCAGCTTTACCCCTTTGTTCGGGAGTGCTGACGGGGAGCTGTTTTTT.

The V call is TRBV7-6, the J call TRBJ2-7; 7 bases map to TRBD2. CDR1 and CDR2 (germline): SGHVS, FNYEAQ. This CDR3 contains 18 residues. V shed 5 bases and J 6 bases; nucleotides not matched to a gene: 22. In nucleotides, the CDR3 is TGTGCCAGCAGCATCCTCGTGGGAGCGGGGAAGGGGACGCGCGAGCAGTACTTC. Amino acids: CASSILVGAGKGTREQYF.

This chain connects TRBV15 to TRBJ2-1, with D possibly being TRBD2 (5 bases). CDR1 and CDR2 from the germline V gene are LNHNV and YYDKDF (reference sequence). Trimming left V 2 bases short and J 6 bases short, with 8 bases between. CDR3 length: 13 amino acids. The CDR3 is CATSRLSVNEQFF. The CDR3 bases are TGTGCCACCAGCAGACTTAGCGTCAATGAGCAGTTCTTC.

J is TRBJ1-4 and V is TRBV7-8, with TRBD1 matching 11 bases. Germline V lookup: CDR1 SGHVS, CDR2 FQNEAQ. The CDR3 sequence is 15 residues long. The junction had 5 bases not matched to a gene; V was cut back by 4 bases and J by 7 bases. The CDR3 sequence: CASSSLGQGGEKLFF. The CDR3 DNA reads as TGTGCCAGCAGCTCGTTGGGACAGGGGGGTGAAAAACTGTTTTTT.

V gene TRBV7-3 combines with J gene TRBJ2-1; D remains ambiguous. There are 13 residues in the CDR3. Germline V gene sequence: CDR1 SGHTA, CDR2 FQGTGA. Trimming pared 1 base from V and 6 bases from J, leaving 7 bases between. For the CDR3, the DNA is TGTGCCAGCAGCTTAAGGGCCCCCAATGAGCAGTTCTTC. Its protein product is CASSLRAPNEQFF.

This chain's CDR3 is CASSLGRLAEYYNEQFF. In nucleotides, the CDR3 is TGTGCCAGCAGCTTAGGGAGACTAGCGGAGTACTACAATGAGCAGTTCTTC. The chain joins TRBV7-2 to TRBJ2-1, with 9 bases matching TRBD2. This CDR3 contains 17 residues. The germline gives CDR1 SGHTA, CDR2 FQGNSA. J was trimmed by 3 bases and V by 1 base; bases with no gene match: 7.

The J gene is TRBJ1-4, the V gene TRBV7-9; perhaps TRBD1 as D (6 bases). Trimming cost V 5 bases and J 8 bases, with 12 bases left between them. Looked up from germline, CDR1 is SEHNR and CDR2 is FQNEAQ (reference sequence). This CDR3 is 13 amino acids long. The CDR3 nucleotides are TGTGCCAGCAGCCTCTGGGACAAAGAAAAACTGTTTTTT. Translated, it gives CASSLWDKEKLFF.